This T cell receptor beta chain originates from a study of T-cell memory formation after mild COVID-19. About the research overall: Each donor largely had its own TCR clusters. Notes on the study in general: The study detected some responding clones in pre-infection memory, suggesting cross-reactive memory joined. Contracting CD4+ clones sat mainly in CM and EM; CD8+ in EMRA. SARS-CoV-2 specificity was not confirmed for second-wave clones peaking on day 37.

In TCRdb, the 5' RACE reads were re-called with MiXCR into one record per CDR3 protein. The sample lists fewer than 250,000 distinct CDR3 sequences, over 9.5% occurring once. The CDR3 is made up of 15 amino acids. Trimming stripped 1 base from V and 2 bases from J, with 11 bases between. The germline CDR1 and CDR2 sequences are SGHRS and YFSETQ. The table lists this clonotype with a few counts. Its specificity is unknown. This rearrangement joins TRBV5-1 to TRBJ2-3; tentatively, D is TRBD1 (5 bases). Sequences were obtained from PBMCs or a T cell subset sorted from them (not recorded which). The clonotype was recovered from a man aged 18 to 29 who had mild COVID-19 (a few samples of this study predate the infection). Cell type and time point are not known. The CDR3 protein is CASSLTPGYTDTQYF. The CDR3 DNA reads as TGCGCCAGCAGCTTGACCCCAGGGTACACAGATACGCAGTATTTT. Complete variable domain (other parts from reference TRBV5-1 and TRBJ2-3): KAGVTQTPRYLIKTRGQQVTLSCSPISGHRSVSWYQQTPGQGLQFLFEYFSETQRNKGNFPGRFSGRQFSNSRSEMNVSTLELGDSALYLCASSLTPGYTDTQYFGPGTRLTVL.